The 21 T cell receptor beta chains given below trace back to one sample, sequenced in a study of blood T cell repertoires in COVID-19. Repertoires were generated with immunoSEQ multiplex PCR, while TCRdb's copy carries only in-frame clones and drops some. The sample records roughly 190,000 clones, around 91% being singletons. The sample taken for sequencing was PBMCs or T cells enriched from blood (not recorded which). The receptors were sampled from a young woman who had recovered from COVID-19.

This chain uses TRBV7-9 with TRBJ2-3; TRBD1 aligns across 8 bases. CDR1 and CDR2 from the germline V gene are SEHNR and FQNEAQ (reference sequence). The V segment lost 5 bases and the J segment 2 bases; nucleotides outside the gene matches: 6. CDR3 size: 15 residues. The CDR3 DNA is TGTGCCAGCAGCCCAAAGACAGGGGTCACAGATACGCAGTATTTT. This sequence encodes CASSPKTGVTDTQYF.

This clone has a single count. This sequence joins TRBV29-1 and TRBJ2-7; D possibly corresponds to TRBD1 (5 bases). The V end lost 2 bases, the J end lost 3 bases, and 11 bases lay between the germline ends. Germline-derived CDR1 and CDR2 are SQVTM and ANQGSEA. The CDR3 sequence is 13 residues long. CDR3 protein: CSVERPGIYEQYF. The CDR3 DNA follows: TGCAGCGTTGAAAGGCCAGGGATCTACGAGCAGTACTTC.

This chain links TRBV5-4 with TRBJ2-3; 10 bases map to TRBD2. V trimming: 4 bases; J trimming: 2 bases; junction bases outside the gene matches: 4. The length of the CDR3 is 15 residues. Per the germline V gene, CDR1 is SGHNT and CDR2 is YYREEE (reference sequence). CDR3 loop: CASSQGLADTDTQYF. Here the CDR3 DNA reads TGTGCCAGCAGCCAAGGACTAGCGGACACAGATACGCAGTATTTT.

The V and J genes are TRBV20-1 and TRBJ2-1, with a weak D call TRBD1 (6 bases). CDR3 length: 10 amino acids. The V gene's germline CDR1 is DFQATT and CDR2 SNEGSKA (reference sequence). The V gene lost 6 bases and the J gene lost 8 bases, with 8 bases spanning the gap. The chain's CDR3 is CSAAGDEQFF. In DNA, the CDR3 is TGCAGTGCGGCAGGGGATGAGCAGTTCTTC.

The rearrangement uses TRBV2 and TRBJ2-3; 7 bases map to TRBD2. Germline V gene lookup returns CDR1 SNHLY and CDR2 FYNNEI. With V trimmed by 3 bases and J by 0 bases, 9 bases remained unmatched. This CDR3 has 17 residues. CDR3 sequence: CASSDSGTKASTDTQYF. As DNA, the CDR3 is TGTGCCAGCAGTGATTCCGGGACTAAAGCTAGCACAGATACGCAGTATTTT.

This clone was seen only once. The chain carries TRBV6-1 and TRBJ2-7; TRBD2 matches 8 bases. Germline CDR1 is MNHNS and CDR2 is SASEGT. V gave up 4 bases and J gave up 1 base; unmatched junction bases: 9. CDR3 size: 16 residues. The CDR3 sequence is CASSGSGGKGSYEQYF. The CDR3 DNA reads TGTGCCAGCAGTGGGTCGGGGGGGAAGGGTTCCTACGAGCAGTACTTC.

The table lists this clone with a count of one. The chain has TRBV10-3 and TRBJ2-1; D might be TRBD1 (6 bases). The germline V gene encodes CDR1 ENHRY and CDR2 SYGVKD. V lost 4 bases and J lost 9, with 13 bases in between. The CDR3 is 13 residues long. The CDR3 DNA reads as TGTGCCATCAGTGCTAACCAGGGGACTGAGCAGTTCTTC. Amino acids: CAISANQGTEQFF.

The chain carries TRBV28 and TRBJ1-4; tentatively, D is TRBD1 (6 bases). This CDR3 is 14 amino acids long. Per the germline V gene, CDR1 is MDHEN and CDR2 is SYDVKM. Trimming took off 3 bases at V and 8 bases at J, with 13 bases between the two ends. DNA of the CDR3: TGTGCCAGCAGTTTGGGGACATTAGGGGAAAAACTGTTTTTT. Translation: CASSLGTLGEKLFF. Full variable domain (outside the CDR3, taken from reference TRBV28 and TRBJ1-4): DVKVTQSSRYLVKRTGEKVFLECVQDMDHENMFWYRQDPGLGLRLIYFSYDVKMKEKGDIPEGYSVSREKKERFSLILESASTNQTSMYLCASSLGTLGEKLFFGSGTQLSVL.

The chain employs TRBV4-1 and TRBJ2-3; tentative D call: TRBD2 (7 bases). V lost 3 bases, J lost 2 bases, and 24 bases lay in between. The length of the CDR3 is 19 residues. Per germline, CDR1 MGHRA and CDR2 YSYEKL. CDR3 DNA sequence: TGCGCCAGCAGCCAGCCGGGCGGGGGCGGGGGTGTAGTCACAGATACGCAGTATTTT. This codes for CASSQPGGGGGVVTDTQYF.

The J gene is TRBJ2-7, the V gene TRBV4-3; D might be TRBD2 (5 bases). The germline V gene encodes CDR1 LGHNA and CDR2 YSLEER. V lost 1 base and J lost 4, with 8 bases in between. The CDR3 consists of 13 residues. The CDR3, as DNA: TGCGCCAGCAGCCAAGCCCGGGGATACGAGCAGTACTTC. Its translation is CASSQARGYEQYF.

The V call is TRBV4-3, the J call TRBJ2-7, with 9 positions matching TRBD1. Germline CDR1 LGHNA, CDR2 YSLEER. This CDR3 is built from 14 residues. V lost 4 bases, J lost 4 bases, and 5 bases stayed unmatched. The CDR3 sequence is CASSLDRGNYEQYF. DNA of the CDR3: TGCGCCAGCAGCCTGGACAGGGGAAATTACGAGCAGTACTTC.

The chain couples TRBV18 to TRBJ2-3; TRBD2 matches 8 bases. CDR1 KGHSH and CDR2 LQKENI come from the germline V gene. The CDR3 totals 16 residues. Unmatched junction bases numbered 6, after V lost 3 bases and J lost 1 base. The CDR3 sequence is CASSPPPGGGTDTQYF. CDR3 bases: TGTGCCAGCTCACCCCCCCCCGGGGGGGGCACAGATACGCAGTATTTT.

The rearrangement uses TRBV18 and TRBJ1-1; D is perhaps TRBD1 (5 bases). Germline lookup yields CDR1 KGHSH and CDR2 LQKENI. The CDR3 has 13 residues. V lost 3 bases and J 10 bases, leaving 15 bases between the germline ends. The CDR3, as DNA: TGTGCCAGCTCACCCACCGGGGGTGAACGAGCTTTCTTT. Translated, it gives CASSPTGGERAFF.

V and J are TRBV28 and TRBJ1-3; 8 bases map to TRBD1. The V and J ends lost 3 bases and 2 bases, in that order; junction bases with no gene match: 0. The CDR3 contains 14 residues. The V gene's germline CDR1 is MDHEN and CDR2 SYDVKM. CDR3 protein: CASSFRGPGNTIYF. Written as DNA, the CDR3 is TGTGCCAGCAGTTTCAGGGGGCCTGGAAACACCATATATTTT. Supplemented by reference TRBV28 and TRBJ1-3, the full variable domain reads DVKVTQSSRYLVKRTGEKVFLECVQDMDHENMFWYRQDPGLGLRLIYFSYDVKMKEKGDIPEGYSVSREKKERFSLILESASTNQTSMYLCASSFRGPGNTIYFGEGSWLTVV.

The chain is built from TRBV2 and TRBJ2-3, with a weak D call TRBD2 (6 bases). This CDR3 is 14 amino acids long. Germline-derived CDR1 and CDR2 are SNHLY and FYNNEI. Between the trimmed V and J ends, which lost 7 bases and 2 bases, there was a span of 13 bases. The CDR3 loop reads CASKVLANTDTQYF. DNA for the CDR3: TGTGCCAGCAAGGTCCTAGCGAACACAGATACGCAGTATTTT.

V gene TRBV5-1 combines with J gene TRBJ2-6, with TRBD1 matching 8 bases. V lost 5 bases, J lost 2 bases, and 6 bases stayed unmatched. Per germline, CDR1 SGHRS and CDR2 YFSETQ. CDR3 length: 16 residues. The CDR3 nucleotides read TGCGCCAGCAGACAGGGGGGCTTCCCTGGGGCCAACGTCCTGACTTTC. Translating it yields CASRQGGFPGANVLTF.

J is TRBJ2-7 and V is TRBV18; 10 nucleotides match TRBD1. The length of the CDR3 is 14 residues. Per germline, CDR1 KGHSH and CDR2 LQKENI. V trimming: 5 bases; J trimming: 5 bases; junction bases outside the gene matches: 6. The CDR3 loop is CASSGQGDQDEQYF. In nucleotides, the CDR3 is TGTGCCAGCTCAGGACAGGGGGATCAAGACGAGCAGTACTTC.

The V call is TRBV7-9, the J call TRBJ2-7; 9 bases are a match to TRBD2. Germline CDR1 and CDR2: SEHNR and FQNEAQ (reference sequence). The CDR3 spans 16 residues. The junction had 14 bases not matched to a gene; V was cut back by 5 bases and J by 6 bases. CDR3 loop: CASSAPEVAGEGEQYF. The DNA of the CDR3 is TGTGCCAGCAGCGCCCCTGAGGTAGCGGGAGAAGGCGAGCAGTACTTC.

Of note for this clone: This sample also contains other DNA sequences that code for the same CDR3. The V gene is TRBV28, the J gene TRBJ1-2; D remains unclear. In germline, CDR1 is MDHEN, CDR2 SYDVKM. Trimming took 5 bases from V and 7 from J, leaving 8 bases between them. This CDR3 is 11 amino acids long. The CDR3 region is CASSLLGGYTF. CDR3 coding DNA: TGTGCCAGCAGTCTCCTAGGTGGCTACACCTTC.

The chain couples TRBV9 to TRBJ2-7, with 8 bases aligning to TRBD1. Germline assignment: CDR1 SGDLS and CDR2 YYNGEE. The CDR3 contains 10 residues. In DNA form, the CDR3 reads TGTCTCTCAGGGGGCAACGAGCAGTACTTC. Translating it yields CLSGGNEQYF.

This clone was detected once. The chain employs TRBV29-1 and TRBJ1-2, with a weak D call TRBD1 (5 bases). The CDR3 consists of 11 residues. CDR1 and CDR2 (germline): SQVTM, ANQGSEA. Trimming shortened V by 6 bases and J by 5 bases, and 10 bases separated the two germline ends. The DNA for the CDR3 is TGCAGCGTAGAACAGGTATATGGCTACACCTTC. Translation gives CSVEQVYGYTF.